A selection of T cell receptor beta chains follows, all from one sample in a study of cytomegalovirus exposure and HLA in healthy donors. Generated by immunoSEQ multiplex PCR, the TCRdb table keeps only in-frame clones and is missing some. The sample contains roughly 120,000 clones, 69% of which appear only once. The sequenced material came from PBMCs. These receptors all stem from a woman between 65 and 79 years old in good health and CMV-seropositive. CDR3s include the opening cysteine and the closing phenylalanine or tryptophan.

v_gene	CDR3aa
TRBV5-6	CASSLGTGYNYGYTF
TRBV6-5	CASSLTGRPETQYF
TRBV11-2	CASSLQGRYEQYF
TRBV7-2	CASGGVVYEQYF
TRBV30	CAWSFGHTYEQYF
TRBV2	CASKSLINTGELFF
TRBV29-1	CSVVSGATDTQYF
TRBV4-3	CASSQEGGGLDTEAFF
TRBV7-6	CASSFLVRGATNEKLFF
TRBV27	CASSSREVGQPQHF
TRBV6-1	CASRQDRVGATEAFF
TRBV9	CASSAAGGPSYEQYF
TRBV14	CASSQERFPNTEAFF
TRBV7-8	CASSLMRGGLSDTQYF
TRBV7-8	CASSLDRGHEQYF
TRBV5-5	CASSLSGGNQPQHF
TRBV30	CAWRETGVQGLRSYTF
TRBV7-7	CASSLGPGSPLHF
TRBV6-5	CASSYSSGTSANEQFF
TRBV30	CAWGPGGLEAFF
TRBV5-4	CASSLFGAGQQFF
TRBV6-6	CASLGLVGDTQYF
TRBV5-1	CASSLGGGPQETQYF
TRBV2	CASSVLQETQYF
TRBV30	CAWSHLGGGDNQPQHF
TRBV2	CASSEAEGDTEAFF
TRBV30	CAWSGWGLAGGLLFAGELFF
TRBV2	CASSGDLAGGPGTEADTQYF
TRBV6-5	CASSPNIVGANVLTF
TRBV5-1	CASSPRTFDRLSGNTIYF
TRBV9	CASSVTEAGANVLTF